These 8 T cell receptor beta chains originate from one sample sequenced in a study of cytomegalovirus exposure and HLA in healthy donors (dated by TCRdb to 2016 to 2017). Libraries came from the immunoSEQ multiplex PCR assay. For the multiplex PCR, a mixture combining 60 forward primers for TCR Vbeta segments and 13 reverse primers for TCR Jbeta segments was used. TCRdb took over this immuneACCESS table, retaining in-frame rearrangements with V and J assigned. Such tables are incomplete; in checked studies, under half of the missing clones stem from an unresolved V gene, and the remainder is unexplained. For this sample the table gives approximately 190,000 clones, of which approximately 82% were detected only once. The ten largest clones capture 1.7% of the sample. Sequenced: PBMCs. These receptors came from a man in his forties in good health and CMV-seropositive.

The chain has TRBV4-2 and TRBJ2-5; D is undetermined. The V end was cut by 1 base, the J end by 5 bases, with 14 bases between. The CDR3 is 15 residues long. CDR1 is LGHNA, CDR2 YNFKEQ, per germline. CDR3 sequence (DNA): TGTGCCAGCAGCCAAGGACTCTCTAGGAGTGAGACCCAGTACTTC. Translation: CASSQGLSRSETQYF.

The J gene is TRBJ2-7, the V gene TRBV7-9; TRBD1 aligns across 8 bases. This CDR3 region has 15 residues. Germline V lookup: CDR1 SEHNR, CDR2 FQNEAQ (reference sequence). The V gene end was trimmed by 2 bases and the J gene end by 2 bases; junction bases not matched to a gene: 5. CDR3 region: CASSLTDRAPYEQYF. The CDR3 DNA follows: TGTGCCAGCAGCTTAACGGACAGGGCGCCCTACGAGCAGTACTTC. The complete variable domain, with remaining parts taken from reference TRBV7-9 and TRBJ2-7, reads DTGVSQNPRHKITKRGQNVTFRCDPISEHNRLYWYRQTLGQGPEFLTYFQNEAQLEKSRLLSDRFSAERPKGSFSTLEIQRTEQGDSAMYLCASSLTDRAPYEQYFGPGTRLTVT.

V and J are TRBV6-6 and TRBJ2-7; D might be TRBD2 (5 bases). This CDR3 is built from 16 residues. Germline V gene sequence: CDR1 MNHNY, CDR2 SVGAGI (reference sequence). Trimming shortened V by 0 bases and J by 4 bases, and 16 bases separated the two germline ends. CDR3 loop: CASSYSGVEGKYEQYF. CDR3 nucleotides: TGTGCCAGCAGTTACTCCGGGGTTGAGGGAAAATACGAGCAGTACTTC.

The rearrangement joins TRBV18 to TRBJ1-5; 10 positions agree with TRBD1. Germline CDR1 and CDR2: KGHSH and LQKENI. The CDR3 runs 14 residues. V dropped 7 bases and J dropped 3; count of bases not matched to a gene: 3. For the CDR3, the DNA is TGTGCCAGCTGGACAGGGGGTTTCAATCAGCCCCAGCATTTT. Its protein product is CASWTGGFNQPQHF.

The chain joins TRBV7-9 to TRBJ2-7; 14 bases are shared with TRBD2. The V and J ends lost 0 bases and 4 bases, in that order; junction bases with no gene match: 2. This CDR3 has 16 residues. CDR1 and CDR2 (germline): SEHNR, FQNEAQ (reference sequence). CDR3 sequence: CASSLARLAGGYEQYF. The CDR3 DNA follows: TGTGCCAGCAGCTTAGCGAGACTAGCGGGAGGGTACGAGCAGTACTTC.

The chain has TRBV7-2 and TRBJ2-7, with D uncertain. This CDR3 spans 13 amino acids. Trimming left V 3 bases short and J 2 bases short, with 8 bases between. Germline V gene sequence: CDR1 SGHTA, CDR2 FQGNSA. The chain's CDR3 is CASSLAPTYEQYF. CDR3 DNA: TGTGCCAGCAGCTTGGCCCCGACCTACGAGCAGTACTTC.

The genes are TRBV20-1 and TRBJ2-1, with D hard to call. Deletions cut 6 bases from V and 9 bases from J, with 12 bases between. CDR3 length equals 11 residues. Germline loops: CDR1 DFQATT, CDR2 SNEGSKA (reference sequence). The CDR3 sequence: CSARPRGEQFF. The CDR3 DNA follows: TGCAGTGCCAGACCTCGAGGTGAGCAGTTCTTC.

This rearrangement joins TRBV9 to TRBJ2-7; D possibly corresponds to TRBD1 (6 bases). V dropped 2 bases and J dropped 0 bases, with 12 bases sitting between them. The CDR3 length is 15 residues. Per the germline V gene, CDR1 is SGDLS and CDR2 is YYNGEE. CDR3 loop: CASSVRQEPSYEQYF. The CDR3 DNA follows: TGTGCCAGCAGCGTCCGACAGGAACCCTCCTACGAGCAGTACTTC. The variable domain in full, completed from reference TRBV9 and TRBJ2-7, reads DSGVTQTPKHLITATGQRVTLRCSPRSGDLSVYWYQQSLDQGLQFLIQYYNGEERAKGNILERFSAQQFPDLHSELNLSSLELGDSALYFCASSVRQEPSYEQYFGPGTRLTVT.